Listed here is a single T cell receptor beta chain. This clonotype was counted a few times. Its specific antigen is unknown. No base quality values were provided; no much bigger clone lies one nucleotide off. This entry belongs to a study of T cell repertoires in cytomegalovirus infection (dated by TCRdb to 2018 to 2020). Some background on the complete study: The HLA type of each donor mattered for the analysis, because public TCR beta signatures pointed to carriage of CMV infection along with the matching HLA type.

CDR1 and CDR2 are drawn from the germline V gene: SGHAT, FQNNGV. V is pruned by 1 base and J by 12 bases, leaving 13 bases of the junction without a gene match. From the cysteine through the phenylalanine, the CDR3 covers 17 amino acids. The entry retains the CDR3 DNA only, 51 bases that are in frame from base 1. TCRdb names Illumina HiSeq 1500 as the instrument used. The public reads were run again by TCRdb, first through fastp at Q25 and then through MiXCR, and only productive beta chains were kept. CDR3 protein duplicates are merged, each entry listing the most common genes and DNA. For this sample there are 100,000 or so distinct CDR3 sequences; 23% appear just once. Roughly two fifths of the sample rests with the top ten. The investigation overall reported the following: In both this cohort and an independent roughly 350-donor cohort, the cumulative frequency of public TCR beta family members distinguished carriers of CMV infection plus the relevant HLA type. The ex vivo response was dominated by HLA-C-restricted CMV-specific TCR beta clonotypes, which also provided the single most frequent clonotype in two of eight donors.

The receptor's source is a human donor in good health (CMV status not recorded). Some clones in this sample may be carry-over from other donors' samples. Sequenced sample: CD8+ T cells from PBMCs. The chain was built from TRBV11-2 and TRBJ2-1; 12 central nucleotides agree with TRBD2. The sequence in DNA is TGTGCCAGCAGCTTAGTGGGGGGGCCTAGCGGGAGGGCCGGGCAGTTCTTC. It encodes CASSLVGGPSGRAGQFF.